This TCR beta chain was found in a study of T cell changes during pregnancy in multiple sclerosis. Measured with immunoSEQ multiplex PCR; TCRdb has only the in-frame clones, and not every one. Among 100,000 or so clones, over 80% were seen once, and the ten largest hold less than 2%. Per the germline V gene, CDR1 is SGHNT and CDR2 is YENEEA. The V end lost 3 bases, the J end lost 1 base, and 12 bases lay between the germline ends. This CDR3 comprises 15 residues. This chain joins TRBV11-3 and TRBJ1-1; maybe TRBD1 (5 bases). Here the sequenced sample was peripheral blood, taken after pregnancy. The source is a female donor with multiple sclerosis, enrolled in a pregnancy study. This chain's CDR3 is CASSLGGKRNTEAFF. The CDR3 region has the DNA TGTGCCAGCAGCTTGGGGGGTAAGAGGAACACTGAAGCTTTCTTT.